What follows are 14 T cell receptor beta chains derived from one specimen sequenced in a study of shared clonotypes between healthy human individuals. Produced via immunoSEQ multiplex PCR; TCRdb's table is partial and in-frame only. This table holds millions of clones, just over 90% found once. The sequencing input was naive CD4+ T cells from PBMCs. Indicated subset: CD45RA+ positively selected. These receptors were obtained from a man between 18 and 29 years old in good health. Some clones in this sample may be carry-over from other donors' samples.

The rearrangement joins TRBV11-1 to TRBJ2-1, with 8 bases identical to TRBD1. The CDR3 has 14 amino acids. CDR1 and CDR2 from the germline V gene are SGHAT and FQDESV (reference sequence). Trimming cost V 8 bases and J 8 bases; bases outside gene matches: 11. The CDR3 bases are TGTGCCAGCTCCGGAGCAGGGGGCTTCGATGAGCAGTTCTTC. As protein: CASSGAGGFDEQFF.

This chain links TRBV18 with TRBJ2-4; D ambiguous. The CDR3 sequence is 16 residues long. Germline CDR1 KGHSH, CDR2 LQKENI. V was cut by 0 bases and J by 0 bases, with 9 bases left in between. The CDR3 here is CASSPPNGLAKNIQYF. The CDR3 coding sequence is TGTGCCAGCTCACCACCAAACGGGCTAGCCAAAAACATTCAGTACTTC.

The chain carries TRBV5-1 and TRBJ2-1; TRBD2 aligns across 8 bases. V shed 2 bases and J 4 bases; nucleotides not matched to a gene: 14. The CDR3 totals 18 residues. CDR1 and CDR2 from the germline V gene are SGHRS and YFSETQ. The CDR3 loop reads CASSFPFRAGEKYNEQFF. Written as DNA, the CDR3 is TGCGCCAGCAGCTTCCCTTTTCGAGCGGGGGAGAAATACAATGAGCAGTTCTTC.

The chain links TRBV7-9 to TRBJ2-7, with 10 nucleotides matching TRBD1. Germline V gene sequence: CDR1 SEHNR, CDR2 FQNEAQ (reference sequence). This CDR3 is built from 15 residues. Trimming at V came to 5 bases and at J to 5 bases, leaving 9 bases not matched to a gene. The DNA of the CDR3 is TGTGCCAGCAGCACCTCCGGGACAGGGGTCCACGAGCAGTACTTC. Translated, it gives CASSTSGTGVHEQYF.

CDR3 coding DNA: TGTGCCTGCGATCCGGCCCGGGGGACTTCCTATGGCTACACCTTC. It encodes CACDPARGTSYGYTF. This chain uses TRBV30 with TRBJ1-2, with a weak D call TRBD1 (5 bases). The V and J ends lost 6 bases and 4 bases respectively, with 21 bases between them. Germline assignment: CDR1 GTSNPN and CDR2 SVGIG (reference sequence). The CDR3 is made up of 15 amino acids.

The CDR3 protein is CASSPRQEPNTGELFF. Here the CDR3 DNA reads TGTGCCAGCTCACCCCGACAGGAACCGAACACCGGGGAGCTGTTTTTT. This chain uses TRBV18 with TRBJ2-2, with D tentatively TRBD1 (6 bases). The CDR3 has 16 amino acids. Germline V lookup: CDR1 KGHSH, CDR2 LQKENI. V was clipped by 3 bases and J by 0 bases, with 11 bases between them. Looking up the rest from reference TRBV18 and TRBJ2-2 gives the full variable domain: NAGVMQNPRHLVRRRGQEARLRCSPMKGHSHVYWYRQLPEEGLKFMVYLQKENIIDESGMPKERFSAEFPKEGPSILRIQQVVRGDSAAYFCASSPRQEPNTGELFFGEGSRLTVL.

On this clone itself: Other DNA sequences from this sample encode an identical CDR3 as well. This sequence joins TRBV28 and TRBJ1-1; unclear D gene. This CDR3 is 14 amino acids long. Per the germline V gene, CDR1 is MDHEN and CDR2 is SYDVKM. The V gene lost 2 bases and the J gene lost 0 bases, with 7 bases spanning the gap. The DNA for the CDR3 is TGTGCCAGCAGTTTAGGAGGGCTGAACACTGAAGCTTTCTTT. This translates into CASSLGGLNTEAFF.

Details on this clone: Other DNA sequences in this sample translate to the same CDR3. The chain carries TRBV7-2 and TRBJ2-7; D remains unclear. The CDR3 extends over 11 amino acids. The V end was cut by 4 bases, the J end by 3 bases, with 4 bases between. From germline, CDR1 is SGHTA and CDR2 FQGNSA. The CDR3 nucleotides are TGTGCCAGCAGCTCGAACTACGAGCAGTACTTC. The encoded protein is CASSSNYEQYF. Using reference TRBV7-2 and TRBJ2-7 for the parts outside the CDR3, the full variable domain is GAGVSQSPSNKVTEKGKDVELRCDPISGHTALYWYRQSLGQGLEFLIYFQGNSAPDKSGLPSDRFSAERTGGSVSTLTIQRTQQEDSAVYLCASSSNYEQYFGPGTRLTVT.

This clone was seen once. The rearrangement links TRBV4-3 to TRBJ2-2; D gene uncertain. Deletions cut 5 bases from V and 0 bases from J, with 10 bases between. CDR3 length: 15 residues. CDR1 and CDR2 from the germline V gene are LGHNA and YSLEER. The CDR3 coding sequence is TGCGCCAGCAGCGGCCGGGCGTCGAACACCGGGGAGCTGTTTTTT. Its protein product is CASSGRASNTGELFF.

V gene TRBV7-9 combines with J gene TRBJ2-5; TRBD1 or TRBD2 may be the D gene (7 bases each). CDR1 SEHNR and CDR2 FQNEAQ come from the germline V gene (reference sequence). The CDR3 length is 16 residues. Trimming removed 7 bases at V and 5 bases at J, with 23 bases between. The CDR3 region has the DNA TGTGCCAGCACCAACCCCCTGACAGGGAGGGGGGAGACCCAGTACTTC. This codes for CASTNPLTGRGETQYF. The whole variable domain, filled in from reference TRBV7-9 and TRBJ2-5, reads DTGVSQNPRHKITKRGQNVTFRCDPISEHNRLYWYRQTLGQGPEFLTYFQNEAQLEKSRLLSDRFSAERPKGSFSTLEIQRTEQGDSAMYLCASTNPLTGRGETQYFGPGTRLLVL.

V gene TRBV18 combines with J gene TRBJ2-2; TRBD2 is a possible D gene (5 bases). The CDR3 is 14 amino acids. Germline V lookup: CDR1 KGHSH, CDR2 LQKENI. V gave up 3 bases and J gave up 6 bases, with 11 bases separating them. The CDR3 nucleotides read TGTGCCAGCTCACCCCGGACTGGGTCCGGGGAGCTGTTTTTT. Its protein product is CASSPRTGSGELFF.

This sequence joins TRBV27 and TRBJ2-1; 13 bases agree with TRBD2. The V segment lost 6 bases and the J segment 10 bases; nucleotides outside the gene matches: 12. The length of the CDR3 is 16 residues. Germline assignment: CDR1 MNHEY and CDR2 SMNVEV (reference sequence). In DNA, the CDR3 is TGTGCCAGCAGGAGCACTAGCGGGAGGGCCCCCCGAGAGCAGTTCTTC. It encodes CASRSTSGRAPREQFF.

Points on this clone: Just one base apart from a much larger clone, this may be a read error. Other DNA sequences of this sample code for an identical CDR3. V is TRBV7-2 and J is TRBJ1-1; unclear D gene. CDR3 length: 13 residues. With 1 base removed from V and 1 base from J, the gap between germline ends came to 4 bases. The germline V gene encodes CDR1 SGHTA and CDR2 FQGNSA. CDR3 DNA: TGTGCCAGCAGCTTAGACGCGAACACTGAAGCTTTCTTT. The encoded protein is CASSLDANTEAFF. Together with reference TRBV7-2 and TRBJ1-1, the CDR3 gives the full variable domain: GAGVSQSPSNKVTEKGKDVELRCDPISGHTALYWYRQSLGQGLEFLIYFQGNSAPDKSGLPSDRFSAERTGGSVSTLTIQRTQQEDSAVYLCASSLDANTEAFFGQGTRLTVV.

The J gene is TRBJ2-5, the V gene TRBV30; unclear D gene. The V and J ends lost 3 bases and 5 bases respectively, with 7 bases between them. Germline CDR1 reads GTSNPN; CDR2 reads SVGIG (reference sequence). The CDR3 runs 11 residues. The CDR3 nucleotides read TGTGCCTGGAGCTTAACGGAGACCCAGTACTTC. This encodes CAWSLTETQYF.